The 9 T cell receptor beta chains presented below share a single source sample, sequenced in a study of monozygotic twins with inflammatory bowel disease. TCRdb reprocessed the 5' RACE reads and stores each CDR3 protein as one record, lacking DNA. The listing contains a few hundred thousand distinct CDR3 sequences. The sample was blood. The receptors derive from a human donor with ulcerative colitis or Crohn's disease, or a healthy co-twin of an affected twin (not recorded which).

The V call is TRBV12-3 or TRBV12-4, the J call TRBJ1-5. The CDR3 loop spans 14 amino acids. The CDR3 loop reads CASSLGPLNQPQHF.

The CDR3 reads CASSVLAGVTTDTQYF. V is TRBV9 and J is TRBJ2-3; as DNA is missing, the TRBD2 call by TCRdb cannot be tested. This CDR3 comprises 16 residues. Germline values: CDR1 SGDLS, CDR2 YYNGEE.

The gene calls are TRBV7-2 and TRBJ1-5; absent DNA, TCRdb's TRBD1 call cannot be checked. The CDR3 totals 15 residues. CDR1 is SGHTA and CDR2 is FQGNSA in the germline V gene. CDR3: CASSPRWGQNQPQHF.

V usage is TRBV7-9 and J usage is TRBJ2-2. Germline CDR1 and CDR2: SEHNR and FQNEAQ (reference sequence). The CDR3 runs to 13 residues. The CDR3 is CASSQEVTGELFF.

The chain combines TRBV4-2 with TRBJ1-5; checking the TCRdb D call of TRBD1 is not possible without DNA. Germline V gene data show CDR1 as LGHNA and CDR2 as YNFKEQ. The CDR3 spans 16 residues. CDR3 sequence reads: CASSQVRGGGNQPQHF.

This sequence joins TRBV2 and TRBJ1-2; TCRdb outputs TRBD1, but without DNA this stays unchecked. Looked up from germline, CDR1 is SNHLY and CDR2 is FYNNEI. The CDR3 contains 14 residues. CDR3 protein: CASSPGQGGGGYTF.

The V gene is TRBV20-1, the J gene TRBJ1-6; TCRdb proposes TRBD1, but this gene call is untestable without DNA. This CDR3 has 14 residues. The germline gives CDR1 DFQATT, CDR2 SNEGSKA (reference sequence). The CDR3 sequence: CSTDRDRDNSPLHF.

The V gene is TRBV27, the J gene TRBJ2-7; TCRdb designates TRBD1, a call that cannot be tested without DNA. The CDR3 consists of 13 residues. Germline V gene sequence: CDR1 MNHEY, CDR2 SMNVEV (reference sequence). CDR3 amino acids: CASSPGRQYEQYF.

The chain has TRBV12-3 or TRBV12-4 and TRBJ1-1; the D gene TCRdb calls, TRBD1, cannot be checked with no DNA. The CDR3 extends over 15 amino acids. This chain's CDR3 is CASSLSTGGVSEAFF.